A selection of T cell receptor beta chains follows, all from one sample in a study of blood T cell repertoires in COVID-19. Libraries were prepared by immunoSEQ multiplex PCR; TCRdb keeps only in-frame clonotypes and omits some of them. Of under 300,000 clones in the sample, around 81% were seen once. Sequencing was done on a sample of PBMCs or T cells enriched from blood (not recorded which). The origin of the receptors is a man between 45 and 60 years old who had recovered from COVID-19. The CDR3 runs from the conserved cysteine through the conserved F or W. The order of the fields is J gene, D gene, clone size, V gene, CDR3 protein, CDR3 DNA. The D gene is left open where the match is weak. Clone size is not always given. Where it is, it says once, few, many or a class for expanded clones.

TRBJ1-6	-	-	TRBV5-1	CASSLGDFNSPLHF	TGCGCCAGCAGCTTGGGGGACTTTAATTCACCCCTCCACTTT
TRBJ1-4	-	-	TRBV29-1	CSVGREKLFF	TGCAGCGTTGGTCGGGAAAAACTGTTTTTT
TRBJ1-1	-	-	TRBV12-5	CASGRAGMNTEAFF	TGTGCTAGTGGCCGGGCGGGTATGAACACTGAAGCTTTCTTT
TRBJ1-5	TRBD1	-	TRBV19	CASSGRTGLKGQPQHF	TGTGCCAGTAGCGGAAGGACAGGTCTTAAGGGTCAGCCCCAGCATTTT
TRBJ2-7	TRBD2	-	TRBV9	CASSVVAGEQYF	TGTGCCAGCAGCGTAGTAGCGGGAGAGCAGTACTTC
TRBJ1-1	TRBD1	-	TRBV11-2	CASSSRTGGTEAFF	TGTGCCAGCAGCTCCCGGACAGGGGGCACTGAAGCTTTCTTT
TRBJ1-1	TRBD1	once	TRBV18	CASSPGQGRFTEAFF	TGTGCCAGCTCACCGGGACAGGGACGATTCACTGAAGCTTTCTTT
TRBJ2-7	TRBD1	-	TRBV19	CASSTPTGGGYEQYF	TGTGCCAGTAGTACCCCGACAGGGGGTGGATACGAGCAGTACTTC
TRBJ1-6	-	-	TRBV6-6	CASSDTYNSPLHF	TGTGCCAGCAGTGACACGTATAATTCACCCCTCCACTTT
TRBJ2-7	-	few	TRBV29-1	CSVIWTYRSSYEQYF	TGCAGCGTGATATGGACCTACAGGAGCTCCTACGAGCAGTACTTC
TRBJ1-2	-	-	TRBV7-8	CASSLGSLAQSYGYTF	TGTGCCAGCAGCTTAGGATCTTTGGCACAGAGCTATGGCTACACCTTC
TRBJ2-7	TRBD2	-	TRBV7-2	CASSAGTSGFYEQYF	TGTGCCAGCAGCGCCGGGACTAGCGGTTTCTACGAGCAGTACTTC
TRBJ1-4	TRBD1	-	TRBV11-2	CASGDRGDEKLFF	TGTGCCAGCGGGGACAGGGGGGACGAAAAACTGTTTTTT
TRBJ1-1	-	-	TRBV28	CASSVARVSYSTEAFF	TGTGCCAGCAGTGTCGCCAGGGTGTCTTATTCGACTGAAGCTTTCTTT
TRBJ2-5	-	-	TRBV3-1/TRBV3-2	CASSHTGAGETQYF	TGTGCCAGCAGCCACACTGGGGCGGGGGAGACCCAGTACTTC
TRBJ2-7	-	-	TRBV19	CASGPLTREQYF	TGTGCCAGTGGCCCCCTAACTAGGGAGCAGTACTTC
TRBJ1-2	TRBD1	-	TRBV29-1	CSAQGAYGYTF	TGCAGCGCCCAGGGGGCCTATGGCTACACCTTC
TRBJ2-7	TRBD1	-	TRBV9	CASNREGQGFYEQYF	TGTGCCAGCAACCGAGAGGGACAGGGGTTTTACGAGCAGTACTTC
TRBJ1-2	-	-	TRBV24-1	CATSVQAHYGYTF	TGTGCCACCAGTGTACAGGCGCACTATGGCTACACCTTC
TRBJ1-3	-	-	TRBV29-1	CSVGEASGNTIYF	TGCAGCGTTGGCGAGGCCTCTGGAAACACCATATATTTT
TRBJ1-3	-	-	TRBV29-1	CSVERGGNTIYF	TGCAGCGTTGAAAGGGGGGGAAACACCATATATTTT
TRBJ2-3	-	-	TRBV19	CASSIAGAADTQYF	TGTGCCAGTAGTATAGCGGGAGCCGCAGATACGCAGTATTTT
TRBJ2-7	-	-	TRBV12-3/TRBV12-4	CASSPGDSYEQYF	TGTGCCAGCAGCCCGGGGGATTCCTACGAGCAGTACTTC
TRBJ2-7	TRBD2	-	TRBV4-1	CASSQESSGRYYEQYF	TGCGCCAGCAGCCAAGAGTCTAGCGGGAGGTACTACGAGCAGTACTTC
TRBJ2-7	-	few	TRBV10-3	CAISESSQGSHSYEQYF	TGTGCCATCAGTGAGTCGAGTCAGGGGTCCCATTCCTACGAGCAGTACTTC
TRBJ1-6	-	-	TRBV3-1/TRBV3-2	CASSQATGLGVSPLHF	TGTGCCAGCAGCCAGGCCACAGGGCTTGGAGTTTCACCCCTCCACTTT
TRBJ2-1	TRBD2	-	TRBV7-3	CASSLGTSGRASYNEQFF	TGTGCCAGCAGCTTAGGGACTAGCGGGAGGGCCTCCTACAATGAGCAGTTCTTC
TRBJ1-2	-	-	TRBV4-2	CASSQVSSGGGGGYTF	TGTGCCAGCAGCCAAGTTTCATCGGGGGGCGGCGGTGGCTACACCTTC
TRBJ2-7	-	-	TRBV11-1	CASSLAPPGYEQYF	TGTGCCAGCAGCTTAGCCCCACCAGGATACGAGCAGTACTTC
TRBJ1-3	-	once	TRBV2	CASTGDGNTIYF	TGTGCCAGCACAGGGGATGGAAACACCATATATTTT
TRBJ2-5	-	-	TRBV7-8	CASSLRGNPETQYF	TGTGCCAGCAGCCTACGGGGAAATCCAGAGACCCAGTACTTC
TRBJ2-7	-	-	TRBV18	CASSPRLPGTPDYEQYF	TGTGCCAGCTCACCTCGTCTACCCGGGACACCCGACTACGAGCAGTACTTC
TRBJ1-1	TRBD1	-	TRBV11-2	CASSSPPGQGYVNTEAFF	TGTGCCAGCAGCTCCCCACCGGGACAGGGGTATGTGAACACTGAAGCTTTCTTT
TRBJ1-5	-	-	TRBV9	CASSVGVGRDQPQHF	TGTGCCAGCAGCGTAGGGGTCGGGAGGGATCAGCCCCAGCATTTT
TRBJ1-2	-	-	TRBV5-1	CASSLTVYDYGYTF	TGCGCCAGCAGCTTGACAGTATACGACTATGGCTACACCTTC
TRBJ2-1	TRBD2	-	TRBV12-5	CASGLEGLAGGLEQFF	TGTGCTAGTGGTTTGGAGGGACTAGCGGGAGGTTTGGAGCAGTTCTTC
TRBJ2-2	-	-	TRBV7-2	CASSSTDTGELFF	TGTGCCAGCAGCTCTACGGACACCGGGGAGCTGTTTTTT
TRBJ1-1	-	-	TRBV11-2	CASSTVTGHPMNTEAFF	TGTGCCAGCAGCACAGTAACGGGACACCCCATGAACACTGAAGCTTTCTTT
TRBJ1-4	-	once	TRBV5-6	CASSPGQTYEKLFF	TGTGCCAGCAGCCCAGGACAGACCTATGAAAAACTGTTTTTT
TRBJ1-6	-	-	TRBV5-1	CASRPGPEENSPLHF	TGCGCCAGCCGGCCAGGGCCCGAGGAGAATTCACCCCTCCACTTT
TRBJ2-6	-	-	TRBV5-4	CASRPATRRNSGANVLTF	TGTGCCAGCAGACCCGCCACGAGGCGCAACTCTGGGGCCAACGTCCTGACTTTC
TRBJ2-1	TRBD2	few	TRBV4-2	CASSQVASGRYNEQFF	TGTGCCAGCAGCCAAGTCGCTAGCGGGCGATACAATGAGCAGTTCTTC
TRBJ1-4	-	-	TRBV11-3	CASSLGSERGEKLFF	TGTGCCAGCAGCTTAGGATCGGAGAGAGGTGAAAAACTGTTTTTT
TRBJ1-1	-	-	TRBV10-1	CASSEPDSTEAFF	TGCGCCAGCAGTGAACCGGACAGCACTGAAGCTTTCTTT
TRBJ1-5	-	-	TRBV19	CASSTYLGSNQPQHF	TGTGCCAGTAGTACCTACCTCGGGAGCAATCAGCCCCAGCATTTT
TRBJ2-3	TRBD2	-	TRBV7-3	CASRVGTSGADTQYF	TGTGCCAGCAGGGTGGGTACTAGCGGGGCAGATACGCAGTATTTT
TRBJ2-1	TRBD2	-	TRBV9	CASSGEAGGTYNEQFF	TGTGCCAGCAGCGGAGAGGCGGGAGGGACCTACAATGAGCAGTTCTTC
TRBJ1-2	-	-	TRBV6-5	CASSYSCGGGYTF	TGTGCCAGCAGTTACTCGTGTGGGGGGGGCTACACCTTC
TRBJ2-3	TRBD1	-	TRBV28	CASSSLGTGTDTQYF	TGTGCCAGCAGCTCCCTGGGGACAGGCACAGATACGCAGTATTTT
TRBJ1-1	TRBD1	-	TRBV6-5	CASTLQGANTEAFF	TGTGCCAGCACCCTCCAGGGGGCGAACACTGAAGCTTTCTTT
TRBJ2-7	TRBD2	-	TRBV3-1/TRBV3-2	CATTSSGAGGQRGGYEQYF	TGTGCCACAACTTCTTCGGGAGCGGGAGGGCAGCGAGGTGGTTACGAGCAGTACTTC
TRBJ1-2	-	-	TRBV19	CASSLTRYYTF	TGTGCCAGTAGTTTGACAAGATACTACACCTTC
TRBJ2-7	TRBD2	-	TRBV9	CASSVEGLAGDYEQYF	TGTGCCAGCAGCGTAGAGGGGTTAGCGGGAGACTACGAGCAGTACTTC
TRBJ2-3	TRBD2	once	TRBV6-2/TRBV6-3	CASSFRWEREDHTQYF	TGTGCCAGCAGTTTCCGGTGGGAGCGGGAGGACCATACGCAGTATTTT
TRBJ2-1	-	once	TRBV28	CASSLGYGDTFFSYNEQFF	TGTGCCAGCAGTTTGGGTTATGGGGACACCTTCTTCTCCTACAATGAGCAGTTCTTC
TRBJ2-7	TRBD1	-	TRBV28	CASSTVGTGGFEQYF	TGTGCCAGCAGTACTGTCGGGACAGGGGGCTTCGAGCAGTACTTC
TRBJ2-2	-	-	TRBV9	CASSATVNTGELFF	TGTGCCAGCAGCGCGACAGTGAACACCGGGGAGCTGTTTTTT